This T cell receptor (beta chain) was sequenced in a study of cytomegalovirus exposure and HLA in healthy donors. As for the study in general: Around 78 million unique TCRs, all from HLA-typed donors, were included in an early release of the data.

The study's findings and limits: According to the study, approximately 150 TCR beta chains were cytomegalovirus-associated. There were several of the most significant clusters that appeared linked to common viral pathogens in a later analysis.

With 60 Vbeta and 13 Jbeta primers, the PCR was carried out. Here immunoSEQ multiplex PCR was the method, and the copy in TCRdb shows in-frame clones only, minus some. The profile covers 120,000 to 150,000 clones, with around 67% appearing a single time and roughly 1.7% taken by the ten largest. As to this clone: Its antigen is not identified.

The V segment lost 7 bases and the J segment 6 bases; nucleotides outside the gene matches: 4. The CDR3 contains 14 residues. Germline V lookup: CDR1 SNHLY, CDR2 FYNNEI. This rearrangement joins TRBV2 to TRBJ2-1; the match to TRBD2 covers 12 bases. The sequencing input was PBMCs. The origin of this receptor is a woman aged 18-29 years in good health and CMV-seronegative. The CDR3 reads CASTEGLAGNEQFF. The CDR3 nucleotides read TGTGCCAGCACCGAGGGACTAGCGGGCAATGAGCAGTTCTTC.